Below, 22 T cell receptor beta chains from the same sample are listed, as sequenced in a study of blood T cells in healthy people across ages. The authors ran a second PCR of about 6 to 11 cycles using a sample-barcoded 5' primer and a J-beta primer mix. One entry per CDR3 protein results from TCRdb running MiXCR on the 5' RACE reads. The sample has about 680,000 distinct CDR3 sequences; more than 40% are singletons. What was sequenced was blood. The source is a woman aged 55-75 years in good health.

This sequence joins TRBV5-1 and TRBJ2-3; D is unresolved. The V end was cut by 0 bases, the J end by 3 bases, with 14 bases between. The CDR3 is 16 amino acids. From germline, CDR1 is SGHRS and CDR2 YFSETQ. The CDR3 region has the DNA TGCGCCAGCAGCTTGGCACCAACTGGTGTTACAGATACGCAGTATTTT. Protein product: CASSLAPTGVTDTQYF.

CDR3 in amino acids: CASSLGTGEKLFF. The CDR3, as DNA: TGTGCCAGCAGCTTAGGGACGGGAGAAAAACTGTTTTTT. The gene calls are TRBV7-2 and TRBJ1-4, with D hard to call. V was cut by 1 base and J by 8 bases, with 8 bases left in between. CDR1 SGHTA and CDR2 FQGNSA come from the germline V gene. CDR3 length: 13 residues. The full variable domain, rest sourced from reference TRBV7-2 and TRBJ1-4, is GAGVSQSPSNKVTEKGKDVELRCDPISGHTALYWYRQSLGQGLEFLIYFQGNSAPDKSGLPSDRFSAERTGGSVSTLTIQRTQQEDSAVYLCASSLGTGEKLFFGSGTQLSVL.

The J gene is TRBJ1-1, the V gene TRBV29-1; no reliable D call. The V gene lost 6 bases and the J gene lost 5 bases, with 16 bases spanning the gap. This CDR3 is built from 13 residues. Germline CDR1 is SQVTM and CDR2 is ANQGSEA. The CDR3 loop is CSVLKSRQTEAFF. DNA for the CDR3: TGCAGCGTACTCAAGTCCAGGCAGACTGAAGCTTTCTTT.

The chain employs TRBV4-1 and TRBJ2-6; maybe TRBD2 (5 bases). CDR3 length equals 17 residues. Germline V gives CDR1 MGHRA, CDR2 YSYEKL. The V and J ends lost 0 bases and 2 bases respectively, with 11 bases between them. As DNA, the CDR3 is TGCGCCAGCAGCCAAGAAGGGCAAGCGGCTGGGGCCAACGTCCTGACTTTC. It translates to CASSQEGQAAGANVLTF.

The chain combines TRBV10-3 with TRBJ1-1, with 8 positions matching TRBD1. V gave up 6 bases and J gave up 6 bases; unmatched junction bases: 6. This CDR3 has 13 residues. The germline gives CDR1 ENHRY, CDR2 SYGVKD. The CDR3 nucleotides are TGTGCCATCAGGGACAGGGTGAGGGCTGAAGCTTTCTTT. Translated, it gives CAIRDRVRAEAFF.

V usage is TRBV21-1 and J usage is TRBJ2-1; TRBD1 was called by the table and not checked on the DNA. TRBV21-1 corresponds to a pseudogene. This CDR3 is 20 amino acids long. The CDR3 bases are TGTGCCAGCAGCAAGGGTTTCAGGGGTCCCTACTTCAGCCCCTACAATGAGCAGTTCTTC. Its protein is CASSKGFRGPYFSPYNEQFF.

This clonotype was seen a handful of times. This chain connects TRBV20-1 to TRBJ1-2, with 7 nucleotides matching TRBD1. CDR3 length: 12 residues. J lost 6 bases, V lost 7 bases, and 8 bases had no gene match. In germline, CDR1 is DFQATT, CDR2 SNEGSKA (reference sequence). The chain's CDR3 is CSGAGGGNGYTF. The CDR3 bases are TGCAGTGGCGCAGGGGGTGGTAATGGCTACACCTTC.

This clonotype was picked up a small number of times. The CDR3 bases are TGCAGCGTTGAAACCGCAGGGGAGCGTCGATACGAGCAGTACTTC. It translates to CSVETAGERRYEQYF. The chain joins TRBV29-1 to TRBJ2-4; tentative D call: TRBD1 (6 bases). The J call may be in error: the DNA end matches TRBJ2-7 better. This CDR3 has 15 residues. Germline V lookup: CDR1 SQVTM, CDR2 ANQGSEA.

This clonotype was counted once. V gene TRBV20-1 combines with J gene TRBJ2-5; D uncertain. Trimming pared 3 bases from V and 4 bases from J, leaving 12 bases between. The CDR3 is 13 amino acids. Germline assignment: CDR1 DFQATT and CDR2 SNEGSKA (reference sequence). CDR3 DNA: TGCAGTGCTAGGGACCCTAAGCTAGAGACCCAGTACTTC. Encoded protein: CSARDPKLETQYF.

The table lists this clonotype with a few counts. The V and J genes are TRBV4-1 and TRBJ2-1; 9 bases agree with TRBD2. The end of the DNA aligns better with TRBJ2-7, so the J call may be wrong. There are 15 residues in the CDR3. Germline-derived CDR1 and CDR2 are MGHRA and YSYEKL. CDR3 sequence (DNA): TGCGCCAGCAGCCAGGGGACTAGCTCCTACAATGAGCAGTACTTC. This translates into CASSQGTSSYNEQYF.

The CDR3 DNA is TGCGCCAGCAGCTTGGACACTCATAACGCCTACGAGCAGTACTTC. Protein sequence: CASSLDTHNAYEQYF. V usage is TRBV5-1 and J usage is TRBJ2-7, with D uncertain. The CDR3 is made up of 15 amino acids. The V end was cut by 0 bases, the J end by 2 bases, with 12 bases between. The germline V gene has CDR1 SGHRS and CDR2 YFSETQ.

The V gene is TRBV7-9, the J gene TRBJ2-6, with D uncertain. The CDR3 covers 15 residues. Per the germline V gene, CDR1 is SEHNR and CDR2 is FQNEAQ (reference sequence). The V end lost 2 bases, the J end lost 2 bases, and 7 bases lay between the germline ends. The CDR3, as DNA: TGTGCCAGCAGCTTATGGGCAGCTGGGGCCAACGTCCTGACTTTC. It codes for CASSLWAAGANVLTF.

The gene calls are TRBV29-1 and TRBJ2-1; the D call may be TRBD1 or TRBD2 (5 bases each). V lost 3 bases, J lost 7 bases, and 19 bases lay in between. The CDR3 length is 15 residues. The germline V gene encodes CDR1 SQVTM and CDR2 ANQGSEA. In nucleotides, the CDR3 is TGCAGCGTTGATGCAGGGCTGGGGGTGAAGAATGAGCAGTTCTTC. The encoded protein is CSVDAGLGVKNEQFF.

A remark on this clonotype: A much larger clone lies one base from this, so it may be a read error. The chain links TRBV12-3 or TRBV12-4 to TRBJ2-7; 7 nucleotides align to TRBD2. The CDR3 loop spans 12 amino acids. As DNA, the CDR3 is TGTGCCAGCGGTTTGGGAGGGGACGAGCAGTACTTC. Its protein product is CASGLGGDEQYF.

This sequence joins TRBV20-1 and TRBJ1-6; D not certain. In germline, CDR1 is DFQATT, CDR2 SNEGSKA (reference sequence). CDR3 size: 12 residues. The ends were cut back, 6 bases at V and 11 bases at J, with 14 bases in the middle. The CDR3 nucleotides read TGCAGTGCCCGGCAGCCCACCGCACCCCTCCACTTT. Protein product: CSARQPTAPLHF.

The chain combines TRBV5-1 with TRBJ1-1, with TRBD1 identical over 8 bases. J was trimmed by 1 base and V by 6 bases; bases with no gene match: 5. The CDR3 extends over 14 amino acids. Per the germline V gene, CDR1 is SGHRS and CDR2 is YFSETQ. This chain's CDR3 is CASNTGTGNTEAFF. CDR3 sequence (DNA): TGCGCCAGCAATACCGGGACAGGGAACACTGAAGCTTTCTTT.

The rearrangement links TRBV25-1 to TRBJ1-4, with 7 bases that match TRBD1. V shed 5 bases and J 5 bases; nucleotides not matched to a gene: 8. Germline V lookup: CDR1 MGHDK, CDR2 SYGVNS. The CDR3 contains 15 residues. The CDR3 sequence is CASSTGTEINEKLFF. The CDR3 bases are TGTGCCAGCAGTACCGGGACAGAAATAAATGAAAAACTGTTTTTT.

The chain links TRBV6-1 to TRBJ1-6; D might be TRBD1 (6 bases). CDR3 length: 14 amino acids. Trimming stripped 10 bases from V and 6 bases from J, with 16 bases between. Germline CDR1 and CDR2: MNHNS and SASEGT. The CDR3 spells CATTKRDINSPLHF. The DNA for the CDR3 is TGTGCCACCACAAAGCGGGACATTAATTCACCCCTCCACTTT.

The V gene is TRBV5-1, the J gene TRBJ2-1; 9 nucleotides align to TRBD2. This CDR3 is 14 amino acids long. The germline gives CDR1 SGHRS, CDR2 YFSETQ. J gave up 10 bases and V 3 bases, and 8 bases lay outside the gene matches. This CDR3 is CASSSASGRIEQFF. CDR3 bases: TGCGCCAGCAGCTCCGCGAGCGGGAGGATCGAGCAGTTCTTC.

The J gene is TRBJ2-3, the V gene TRBV27; TRBD2 agrees at 10 bases. The CDR3 loop spans 16 amino acids. The germline V gene encodes CDR1 MNHEY and CDR2 SMNVEV (reference sequence). Germline trimming cut 2 bases from V and 9 bases from J; bases unmatched to any gene: 11. CDR3 coding DNA: TGTGCCAGCAGTTTACATCTAGCGGGAGAGGGAGAGACGCAGTATTTT. This encodes CASSLHLAGEGETQYF.

A note on this clonotype: At one boundary the junction diverges from the germline segment, which might be a read error. The chain joins TRBV5-1 to TRBJ2-1; 8 nucleotides align to TRBD1. Germline-derived CDR1 and CDR2 are SGHRS and YFSETQ. The CDR3 runs to 16 residues. The CDR3, as DNA: TGCGCCAGCAGCAACCAGGGGGCGAGCTCCTACAATGAGCGGTTCTTC. It codes for CASSNQGASSYNERFF. Drawing the rest from reference TRBV5-1 and TRBJ2-1, the complete variable domain is KAGVTQTPRYLIKTRGQQVTLSCSPISGHRSVSWYQQTPGQGLQFLFEYFSETQRNKGNFPGRFSGRQFSNSRSEMNVSTLELGDSALYLCASSNQGASSYNERFFGPGTRLTVL.

This clonotype occurred a few times. The chain recombines TRBV12-3 or TRBV12-4 with TRBJ1-2; possibly TRBD1 for D (5 bases). Trimming removed 5 bases from V and 1 base from J, with 20 bases in between. This CDR3 is 17 amino acids long. The CDR3 nucleotides read TGTGCCAGCAGTCCCCGGGACGGTCGGTACTATAACTATGGCTACACCTTC. Translated, it gives CASSPRDGRYYNYGYTF.